Presented here are 25 T cell receptor beta chains from one specimen sequenced in a study of blood T cells in healthy people across ages. A second PCR, run for about 7 to 11 cycles, used a sample-barcoded 5' primer plus a J-beta primer mix. One entry per CDR3 protein results from TCRdb running MiXCR on the 5' RACE reads. The table has 650,000 to 1,000,000 distinct CDR3 sequences, approximately 35% seen once; the top ten hold roughly 13%. The sequencing input was blood. Receptors were obtained from a man aged 18 to 30 in good health.

This clonotype was recorded at least ten times. V gene TRBV20-1 combines with J gene TRBJ2-7, with TRBD1 matching 10 bases. V shed 5 bases, J shed 3 bases, and the junction held 1 base outside the gene matches. This CDR3 has 12 residues. CDR1 is DFQATT, CDR2 SNEGSKA, per germline (reference sequence). The CDR3 region is CSARDRGYEQYF. The CDR3 DNA follows: TGCAGTGCTCGGGACAGGGGCTACGAGCAGTACTTC.

The chain couples TRBV5-1 to TRBJ2-2, with D uncertain. The V gene's germline CDR1 is SGHRS and CDR2 YFSETQ. CDR3 length: 15 residues. Trimming took 4 bases from V and 6 from J, leaving 16 bases between them. CDR3 in amino acids: CASSRDLYGSGELFF. The DNA for the CDR3 is TGCGCCAGCAGCAGGGATTTGTACGGGTCCGGGGAGCTGTTTTTT.

The rearrangement joins TRBV4-3 to TRBJ2-3; D call uncertain. There are 17 residues in the CDR3. Trimming stripped 0 bases from V and 2 bases from J, with 15 bases between. Germline V gene data show CDR1 as LGHNA and CDR2 as YSLEER. Here the CDR3 reads CASSQDEVGSFTDTQYF. CDR3 DNA: TGCGCCAGCAGCCAAGATGAGGTGGGGTCATTCACAGATACGCAGTATTTT.

For this clonotype: A much larger clone sits a single nucleotide away, making a read error possible. This sequence joins TRBV20-1 and TRBJ2-3; 10 bases are a match to TRBD2. The germline V gene has CDR1 DFQATT and CDR2 SNEGSKA (reference sequence). CDR3 length: 14 amino acids. The CDR3 coding sequence is TGCAGTGGTACAGCGGGGGGGCACGCAGATACGCGGTATTTT. Its translation is CSGTAGGHADTRYF.

This clonotype was seen only a few times. The V call is TRBV5-6, the J call TRBJ1-2; D not certain. The ends were cut back, 4 bases at V and 6 bases at J, with 13 bases in the middle. CDR3 size: 13 residues. The germline V gene has CDR1 SGHDT and CDR2 YYEEEE. CDR3 loop: CASSTPRPDGYTF. For the CDR3, the DNA is TGTGCCAGCAGCACACCCCGACCGGATGGCTACACCTTC.

A few counts support this clonotype. V gene TRBV27 combines with J gene TRBJ1-6; tentative D call: TRBD1 (6 bases). V lost 6 bases and J 0 bases, leaving 15 bases between the germline ends. Germline V gene lookup returns CDR1 MNHEY and CDR2 SMNVEV (reference sequence). The CDR3 loop spans 17 amino acids. The CDR3 protein is CASSRAGGGSYNSPLHF. The CDR3 nucleotides read TGTGCCAGCAGCAGGGCAGGAGGGGGCTCCTATAATTCACCCCTCCACTTT.

This clonotype was detected only a few times. The chain has TRBV4-1 and TRBJ2-2; perhaps TRBD1 as D (5 bases). The CDR3 sequence is 16 residues long. Trimming shortened V by 0 bases and J by 7 bases, and 15 bases separated the two germline ends. The germline CDR1 and CDR2 sequences are MGHRA and YSYEKL. The CDR3 nucleotides are TGCGCCAGCAGCCAAGATCCTGGACAACTGTACGGGGAGCTGTTTTTT. It encodes CASSQDPGQLYGELFF.

V and J are TRBV27 and TRBJ1-5; D remains ambiguous. Germline V gene sequence: CDR1 MNHEY, CDR2 SMNVEV (reference sequence). The CDR3 has 14 residues. V was pared by 0 bases and J by 4 bases, with 7 bases between. CDR3 bases: TGTGCCAGCAGTTTATCCAAAGCAAATCAGCCCCAGCATTTT. Translating it yields CASSLSKANQPQHF.

The chain couples TRBV7-2 to TRBJ2-1; D not certain. Germline-derived CDR1 and CDR2 are SGHTA and FQGNSA. The CDR3 spans 14 residues. V lost 5 bases and J lost 8, with 16 bases in between. CDR3 sequence: CASSPYWGPYEQFF. DNA for the CDR3: TGTGCCAGCAGCCCGTACTGGGGTCCGTATGAGCAGTTCTTC.

This clonotype has ten or more counts. This chain links TRBV7-8 with TRBJ2-5; no firm D call. CDR3 size: 15 residues. Germline CDR1 reads SGHVS; CDR2 reads FQNEAQ. The V end was cut by 5 bases, the J end by 1 base, with 14 bases between. The CDR3 DNA is TGTGCCAGCAGCCACCCGAGCAGGCCCCAAGAGACCCAGTACTTC. This encodes CASSHPSRPQETQYF.

This clonotype was picked up one time. This chain joins TRBV6-2 or TRBV6-3 and TRBJ1-1, with TRBD1 matching over 8 bases. This CDR3 region has 16 residues. V was pared by 6 bases and J by 3 bases, with 12 bases of the junction left unmatched. Germline lookup yields CDR1 MNHEY and CDR2 SVGEGT. The CDR3 bases are TGTGCCAGCAGCCCGCGGACAGGGCAGTCGGACACTGAAGCTTTCTTT. Protein product: CASSPRTGQSDTEAFF.

This chain connects TRBV3-1 to TRBJ2-3; D might be TRBD2 (6 bases). V gave up 0 bases and J gave up 5 bases, with 9 bases separating them. CDR3 length equals 14 residues. From germline, CDR1 is LGHDT and CDR2 YNNKEL (reference sequence). CDR3 amino acids: CASSQEGGRDTQYF. CDR3 nucleotides: TGTGCCAGCAGCCAAGAGGGGGGAAGAGATACGCAGTATTTT.

This clonotype was seen only a few times. This rearrangement joins TRBV4-1 to TRBJ1-4; D gene ambiguous. The CDR3 consists of 15 residues. V was cut by 0 bases and J by 3 bases, with 8 bases left in between. Per germline, CDR1 MGHRA and CDR2 YSYEKL. CDR3 loop: CASSQEARPNEKLFF. The CDR3 bases are TGCGCCAGCAGCCAAGAAGCCAGACCTAATGAAAAACTGTTTTTT.

This rearrangement joins TRBV4-2 to TRBJ1-5; D gene uncertain. The ends were cut back, 0 bases at V and 0 bases at J, with 6 bases in the middle. The V gene's germline CDR1 is LGHNA and CDR2 YNFKEQ. The CDR3 runs 15 residues. CDR3 in amino acids: CASSQEINSNQPQHF. CDR3 DNA sequence: TGTGCCAGCAGCCAAGAGATCAATAGCAATCAGCCCCAGCATTTT.

The sample holds many counts of this clonotype. The chain joins TRBV20-1 to TRBJ2-1; TRBD1 agrees at 8 bases. The trim removed 0 bases at V and 6 bases at J, leaving 7 bases unmatched. The CDR3 totals 15 residues. CDR1 and CDR2 from the germline V gene are DFQATT and SNEGSKA (reference sequence). In DNA, the CDR3 is TGCAGTGCTAGAGAATCCAGACAGGGGCGCAATGAGCAGTTCTTC. It specifies CSARESRQGRNEQFF.

The rearrangement joins TRBV2 to TRBJ2-6; D gene ambiguous. The V and J ends lost 8 bases and 1 base respectively, with 9 bases between them. The CDR3 sequence is 14 residues long. Germline V gene lookup returns CDR1 SNHLY and CDR2 FYNNEI. As DNA, the CDR3 is TGTGCCAGCGCGATTTTATCTGGGGCCAACGTCCTGACTTTC. Translation gives CASAILSGANVLTF.

V usage is TRBV28 and J usage is TRBJ2-3, with a possible D match to TRBD2 (7 bases). Germline V gene data show CDR1 as MDHEN and CDR2 as SYDVKM. The CDR3 has 12 residues. V lost 7 bases and J 4 bases, leaving 9 bases between the germline ends. The CDR3 DNA reads TGTGCCAGCATGGGGGGGCCAGATACGCAGTATTTT. This translates into CASMGGPDTQYF.

The rearrangement uses TRBV10-3 and TRBJ2-1; D is uncertain. Per the germline V gene, CDR1 is ENHRY and CDR2 is SYGVKD. The CDR3 runs 11 residues. V lost 10 bases to trimming and J lost 5 bases, with 9 bases between them. CDR3: CATIRNNEQFF. The DNA for the CDR3 is TGTGCCACGATACGGAACAATGAGCAGTTCTTC.

The rearrangement uses TRBV5-1 and TRBJ2-6; no definite D call. The length of the CDR3 is 16 residues. The V gene's germline CDR1 is SGHRS and CDR2 YFSETQ. V lost 4 bases and J 11 bases, leaving 22 bases between the germline ends. CDR3 amino acids: CASSTSLLEPSDVLTF. The CDR3, as DNA: TGCGCCAGCAGCACATCACTACTGGAACCGTCCGACGTCCTGACTTTC.

This sequence joins TRBV4-2 and TRBJ2-7, with 9 bases aligning to TRBD2. After removal of 4 bases from V and 2 bases from J, the junction contained 12 bases not matched to a gene. The CDR3 sequence is 17 residues long. Germline V gene data show CDR1 as LGHNA and CDR2 as YNFKEQ. CDR3 DNA: TGTGCCAGCAGCCGAAGAAAAGCTAGCGGGGCCCCCTACGAGCAGTACTTC. As protein: CASSRRKASGAPYEQYF.

In its sample, this clonotype was seen a few times. The rearrangement joins TRBV6-5 to TRBJ2-6; D is perhaps TRBD2 (5 bases). With 7 bases removed from V and 2 bases from J, the gap between germline ends came to 12 bases. The CDR3 extends over 15 amino acids. Germline V gene data show CDR1 as MNHEY and CDR2 as SVGAGI. CDR3 bases: TGTGCCAGCACCACGACGAGGGCTGGGGCCAACGTCCTGACTTTC. Encoded protein: CASTTTRAGANVLTF.

The rearrangement joins TRBV13 to TRBJ2-7; D ambiguous. V was pared by 2 bases and J by 0 bases, with 8 bases between. This CDR3 contains 14 residues. Germline loops: CDR1 PRHDT, CDR2 FYEKMQ (reference sequence). CDR3 amino acids: CASSLSESSYEQYF. CDR3 DNA sequence: TGTGCCAGCAGCTTATCAGAGAGCTCCTACGAGCAGTACTTC.

The chain is built from TRBV7-2 and TRBJ2-7; D ambiguous. With 2 bases removed from V and 2 bases from J, the gap between germline ends came to 10 bases. The CDR3 is 14 residues long. Germline CDR1 and CDR2: SGHTA and FQGNSA. As DNA, the CDR3 is TGTGCCAGCAGCTTAAACTGGAAGCCCTACGAGCAGTACTTC. The encoded protein is CASSLNWKPYEQYF.

This clonotype was seen a handful of times. The CDR3 reads CSVDQPYNSYTQYF. The CDR3 nucleotides read TGCAGCGTTGACCAGCCCTATAACAGCTATACGCAGTATTTT. The chain employs TRBV29-1 and TRBJ2-3; no clear D gene. Trimming stripped 3 bases from V and 7 bases from J, with 17 bases between. This CDR3 has 14 residues. In germline, CDR1 is SQVTM, CDR2 ANQGSEA.

This clonotype was observed at least ten times. The chain joins TRBV12-3 or TRBV12-4 to TRBJ2-4; tentative D call: TRBD1 (6 bases). Trimming cost V 4 bases and J 2 bases, with 12 bases left between them. There are 15 residues in the CDR3. The CDR3 region has the DNA TGTGCCAGCAGTTATGACAGGTCTACCAAAAACATTCAGTACTTC. Amino acids: CASSYDRSTKNIQYF.